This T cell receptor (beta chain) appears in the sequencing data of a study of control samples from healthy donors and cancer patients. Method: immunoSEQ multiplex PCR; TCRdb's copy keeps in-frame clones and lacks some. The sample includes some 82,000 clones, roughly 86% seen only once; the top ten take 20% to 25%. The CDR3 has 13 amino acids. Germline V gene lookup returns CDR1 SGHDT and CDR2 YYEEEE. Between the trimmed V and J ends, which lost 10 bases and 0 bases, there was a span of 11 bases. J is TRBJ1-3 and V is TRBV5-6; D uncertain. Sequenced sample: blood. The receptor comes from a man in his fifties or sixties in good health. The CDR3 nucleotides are TGTGCCTCTAGCACTATCTCTGGAAACACCATATATTTT. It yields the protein CASSTISGNTIYF.